This TCR beta chain was recovered during a study of OX40 agonist ivuxolimab in advanced cancers. Method: immunoSEQ multiplex PCR; TCRdb's copy keeps in-frame clones and lacks some. The sample has 50,000 to 75,000 clones, under 90% seen once; the top ten hold around 1.6%. Of note for this clone: The antigen is unknown.

Trimming stripped 6 bases from V and 0 bases from J, with 6 bases between. Germline V gene data show CDR1 as MDHEN and CDR2 as SYDVKM. There are 14 residues in the CDR3. Patients with a history of autoimmune disease or on systemic immunosuppression were excluded. Study-level points and caveats: Researchers report that CD8+ T cells had, on average, more expanded clones than CD4+.

V and J are TRBV28 and TRBJ1-6; D not resolved. The sequencing used CD4+ or CD8+ T cells sorted from blood, collected in a trial of the OX40 agonist ivuxolimab. The clonotype originates from an adult with an advanced solid tumor such as melanoma, head and neck, liver or kidney cancer. The CDR3 spells CASRTSSYNSPLHF. CDR3 sequence (DNA): TGTGCCAGCAGAACCAGCTCCTATAATTCACCCCTCCACTTT.